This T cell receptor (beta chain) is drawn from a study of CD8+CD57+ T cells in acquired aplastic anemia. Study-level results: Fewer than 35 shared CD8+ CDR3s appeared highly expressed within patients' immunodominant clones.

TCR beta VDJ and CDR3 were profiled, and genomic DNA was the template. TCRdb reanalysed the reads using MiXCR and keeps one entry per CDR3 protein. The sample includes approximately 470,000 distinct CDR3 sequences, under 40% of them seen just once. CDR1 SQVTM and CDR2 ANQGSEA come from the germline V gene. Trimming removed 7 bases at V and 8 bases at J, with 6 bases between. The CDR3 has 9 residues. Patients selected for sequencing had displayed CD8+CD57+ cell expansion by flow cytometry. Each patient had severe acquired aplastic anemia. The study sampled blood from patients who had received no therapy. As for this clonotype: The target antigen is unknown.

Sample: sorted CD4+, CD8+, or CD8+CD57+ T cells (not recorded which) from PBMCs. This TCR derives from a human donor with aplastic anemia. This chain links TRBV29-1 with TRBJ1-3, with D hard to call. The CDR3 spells CSGGYTIYF. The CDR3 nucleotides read TGCAGCGGCGGATACACCATATATTTT.